Following are 7 T cell receptor beta chains from one sample sequenced in a study of shared clonotypes between healthy human individuals. Assay: immunoSEQ multiplex PCR; the TCRdb copy retains only in-frame clones and omits some. The sample has 2.3 million or so clones, approximately 93% seen once; the top ten hold about 0.37%. The sample was naive CD4+ T cells from PBMCs. Documented subset: CD45RA+ positively selected. The receptors stem from a man aged 18-30 years in good health. Some clones in this sample may be carry-over from other donors' samples.

The chain employs TRBV5-1 and TRBJ2-3, with D perhaps assigned TRBD1 or TRBD2 (5 bases each). Germline V gene sequence: CDR1 SGHRS, CDR2 YFSETQ. Trimming took off 7 bases at V and 9 bases at J, with 15 bases between the two ends. This CDR3 region has 12 residues. Here the CDR3 DNA reads TGCGCCAGCGCCCTTCGGGGCGACACGCAGTATTTT. It translates to CASALRGDTQYF.

This chain links TRBV5-1 with TRBJ2-3; 7 bases are a match to TRBD1. This CDR3 comprises 16 residues. From germline, CDR1 is SGHRS and CDR2 YFSETQ. The junction had 9 bases not matched to a gene; V was cut back by 4 bases and J by 1 base. CDR3 sequence: CASSLMTGIGTDTQYF. The CDR3 region has the DNA TGCGCCAGCAGCCTCATGACAGGGATCGGCACAGATACGCAGTATTTT.

Of note for this clone: This same CDR3 is encoded by further DNA sequences in the sample. The V call is TRBV9, the J call TRBJ1-2, with 9 bases identical to TRBD1. The V gene's germline CDR1 is SGDLS and CDR2 YYNGEE. V trimming: 3 bases; J trimming: 2 bases; junction bases outside the gene matches: 2. The CDR3 is 14 residues long. CDR3 sequence: CASSAGQGNYGYTF. CDR3 DNA: TGTGCCAGCAGCGCTGGACAGGGGAACTATGGCTACACCTTC.

Note on this clone: The same CDR3 also results from other DNA sequences found in this sample. The V and J genes are TRBV19 and TRBJ1-5; TRBD1 might be the D (5 bases). From germline, CDR1 is LNHDA and CDR2 SQIVND (reference sequence). CDR3 size: 14 residues. V shed 3 bases and J shed 3 bases, with 9 bases lying between them. The CDR3 bases are TGTGCCAGTAGTATTTCGGGGGACAATCAGCCCCAGCATTTT. This codes for CASSISGDNQPQHF.

Worth noting for this clone: Other DNA sequences in this specimen translate into the identical CDR3. This chain connects TRBV5-4 to TRBJ1-2; D is undetermined. V shed 0 bases and J shed 3 bases, with 6 bases lying between them. The CDR3 has 13 amino acids. The germline V gene encodes CDR1 SGHNT and CDR2 YYREEE (reference sequence). CDR3: CASSLGQDYGYTF. CDR3 sequence (DNA): TGTGCCAGCAGCTTGGGTCAAGACTATGGCTACACCTTC.

The chain is built from TRBV7-3 and TRBJ2-7; 11 bases align to TRBD2. The ends lost 4 bases at V and 2 bases at J; junction bases unmatched: 7. This CDR3 comprises 16 residues. Germline CDR1 SGHTA, CDR2 FQGTGA. The CDR3 reads CASSSPGLADTYEQYF. The CDR3 bases are TGTGCCAGCAGCTCTCCGGGACTAGCGGATACCTACGAGCAGTACTTC.

This clone was seen a single time. As DNA, the CDR3 is TGCGCCAGCAGCTTGGTAGTTCAACCCAATGAGCAGTTCTTC. The encoded protein is CASSLVVQPNEQFF. This sequence joins TRBV5-1 and TRBJ2-1; D remains unclear. The CDR3 runs 14 residues. CDR1 SGHRS and CDR2 YFSETQ come from the germline V gene. The V end was cut by 0 bases, the J end by 6 bases, with 10 bases between.